This TCR beta chain was sequenced in a study of shared clonotypes between healthy human individuals (TCRdb year 2020). Regarding the research as a whole: Two women and three men aged 18 to 49 years were included in the cohort. For each donor, CD4 naive and CD4 memory were each run on three plates, CD8 naive on two plates, and CD8 memory on one plate. Between about 0.8 and 9 billion PBMCs per donor were obtained by leukapheresis. To estimate repertoire size and how much clonotypes are shared between individuals, the study performed deep sequencing of blood TCR repertoires from a few healthy adults. Different laboratories and diverse techniques were used to prepare libraries and sequence TCR repertoires, to increase sequencing depth and limit assay-specific biases.

TCR CDR3 regions were amplified from genomic DNA by multiplex PCR using the deep immunoSEQ assay. For each cell subset, the extracted genomic DNA was distributed evenly across all wells of several immunoSEQ 96-well plates, and each plate served as one replicate. For sorted subsets, approximately 200 ng of genomic DNA, equivalent to roughly 33,000 T cell genomes, went into each replicate PCR. Purified libraries were measured with a Qubit 3.0 fluorometer, size-checked on a Bioanalyzer 2100, and measured again with the KAPA Library Quantification kit. Each immunoSEQ 96-well plate was sequenced on its own single-read 150-cycle Illumina NextSeq 550 flow cell. Regarding the original processing steps: Because the immunoSEQ output included only junctional sequences and no quality scores, the filtering could not be the same as the filtering used for full-length reads. Sequences were annotated with PyIR, a Python wrapper for IgBLAST v1.9, and V/J genes and CDR3 were assigned using IMGT germline references. Reads with weak V/J assignments (E-value above 1e-6), missing CDR3, stop codons, out-of-frame junctions, or ambiguous translated residues were removed. V3J clonotypes were defined as sequences sharing the same inferred V gene, J gene, and CDR3 amino acid sequence. Percentage overlap between repertoires was calculated by dividing the number of shared unique clonotypes by the size of the smaller repertoire. RTK rarefaction, the Chao1 estimator, and Recon v2.1 estimates of unobserved clonotypes were used to assess repertoire richness. For all TCRbeta clonotypes obtained by the gDNA method from a few donors, generation probabilities were computed with OLGA. TCRdb retrieved this table from immuneACCESS and kept in-frame rearrangements only. Not all clones are present; in checked studies, unresolved V genes account for under half, and no reason is known for the remainder. V and J calls and clone size come straight from that table; D and trimming were deduced from the DNA. Here the sample has some 2 million clones; 85% to 95% occur a single time. The ten largest account for 0.13% of the sample.

Points the paper makes about the study in general: Pairwise subsampling indicated that sequencing depth was expected to affect the degree of clonotype sharing among donors. Because the study included only a small number of donors, the genetic and exposure-history diversity represented was limited. Even with the large sequencing depth, rarefaction of the sorted-subset datasets indicated that sequencing was incomplete. Sampling was limited to blood, and TCR repertoires in tissue likely differ from TCR repertoires in blood. Across four donors, 4.5% to 6.5% of naive CD4, approximately 4% of naive CD8, about 2% of memory CD4, and 0.3% to 0.45% of memory CD8 clonotypes were shared. Naive subsets generally had larger estimated clonotype richness than memory subsets did. Compared with non-shared clonotypes, the clonotypes found in all four sorted-subset donors had higher generation probabilities.

Donors were healthy HIV-negative adults with no recently reported acute infections or vaccinations. Every donor was a Caucasian adult living in Nashville, Tennessee, USA. Magnetic negative selection was used to enrich CD4+ T cells, after which naive cells were positively selected on CD45RA and the negative fraction became the memory subset. Blood was collected by leukapheresis, and PBMCs were isolated by Ficoll-Histopaque density gradient centrifugation and then cryopreserved in liquid nitrogen vapor phase. Analytical flow cytometry was used to check the purity and quantity of each magnetically sorted T cell population. Genomic DNA was isolated from each sorted fraction and quantified by UV absorbance on a Nanodrop 2000c. Note on this clone: No antigen is known for it. Per-nucleotide qualities are absent, and no much larger clonotype sits a single base away.

Reading from cysteine to phenylalanine, the CDR3 counts 13 amino acids. The entry retains the CDR3 DNA only, 39 bases that are in frame from base 1. V gives up 6 bases and J gives up 4 bases, and the segment between their germline ends measures 13 bases. The germline V gene yields KGHSH for CDR1 and LQKENI for CDR2. This chain is built from TRBV18 and TRBJ2-7; 6 matching bases give a weak D call of TRBD1. The sequenced sample consisted of naive CD4+ T cells sorted from blood. Interpreted using the paper, the cell subset or site label stands for: CD45RA+ positively selected. The receptor was isolated from a man aged 18-30 years in good health. The nucleotide sequence reads as follows: TGTGCCAGCTCCAGGACAGCTGAATACGAGCAGTACTTC. This encodes CASSRTAEYEQYF.